The TCR beta chain described here comes from a study of blood T cell repertoires in COVID-19 (TCRdb year 2020). Looking at the study overall: The collaborator samples originated in the United States, Italy and Spain and spanned the acute and convalescent phases of COVID-19. The material from the prospective study consisted of cDNA or gDNA derived from T cells, B-cell-depleted T cells, or PBMCs. Nearly every sample came with metadata listing a de-identified subject ID, COVID-19 status, age in years and sex. Where available, HLA class I and class II types were taken from metadata supplied by the sample provider and were not determined by assay-based typing. Deeply sampled blood TCRbeta repertoires from subjects exposed to, actively infected with, or recovered from COVID-19 were included in the dataset. The samples were drawn from two sources: the first 160 participants of the ongoing ImmuneRACE study, and over 1,000 subjects contributed by 6 global collaborators. A freely available public database, intended as a resource for researchers studying the immune response to SARS-CoV-2, is where the repertoires were released. Findings and caveats that apply to the study as a whole: The quantity of clinical and demographic metadata differed by source and by participant and was supplied without curation.

As to this clone: This clone's antigen is unknown. Qualities for individual bases were not recorded, and no much larger clone is one base off.

Each collaborating institution followed its own protocols to collect whole blood in K2EDTA tubes. For TCRbeta analysis, collaborators shipped samples in one of three forms: frozen whole blood, isolated PBMCs, or DNA extracted from either of those sample types. The immunoSEQ Assay, a bias-controlled multiplex PCR, was used to amplify TCRbeta CDR3 regions from genomic DNA. Regarding the original processing steps: Within the assay, amplification of reference gene primers was used to estimate how many nucleated cells each sample contained. To quantify the absolute abundance of each unique TCRbeta CDR3 rearrangement, sequence reads were collapsed and filtered. For each sample, productive Simpson clonality was calculated as the square root of Simpson's diversity index across productive rearrangements. TCRdb's version of the immuneACCESS table is confined to in-frame rearrangements and falls short of the full clone set. An unresolved V gene accounts for under half of the shortfall where checked; the remainder is of unknown origin. V and J calls and clone size come straight from that table; D and trimming were deduced from the DNA. Present in this sample are some 150,000 clones, approximately 90% of which were seen just once. The top ten constitute nearly 0.95% of the sample.

V was cut back by 8 bases and J by 5 bases, leaving a gap of 18 bases between them. The CDR3 runs 14 residues from the cysteine to the phenylalanine. The CDR3 DNA has 42 bases and is translated from base 1. CDR1 MDHEN and CDR2 SYDVKM were looked up in the germline V gene. Sequenced material: peripheral blood. The chain is assembled from TRBV28 and TRBJ1-2; TRBD1 is a possible D gene, resting on 5 matching bases. The receptor comes from a woman aged 50 to 60 with acute or convalescent COVID-19. The base sequence is TGTGCCAGCCACTCGGGGGGTTCTCCGTATGGCTACACCTTC. This gives the protein CASHSGGSPYGYTF.